The 17 T cell receptor beta chains reported below all come from one sample, sequenced in a study of cytomegalovirus exposure and HLA in healthy donors. The PCR contained 60 Vbeta and 13 Jbeta primers. Data came from immunoSEQ multiplex PCR; TCRdb stores just in-frame clones and leaves some out. The repertoire holds roughly 200,000 clones, with around 89% as singletons. The sequenced material came from PBMCs. All receptors come from a woman younger than 30 in good health and CMV-seronegative.

The chain carries TRBV19 and TRBJ1-1, with D tentatively TRBD1 (5 bases). Germline V gene data show CDR1 as LNHDA and CDR2 as SQIVND (reference sequence). The CDR3 has 16 residues. The germline V and J ends were trimmed by 1 base and 2 bases, with 14 bases remaining between them. DNA of the CDR3: TGTGCCAGTAGTATAGTCCTTACAGGAGTCAACACTGAAGCTTTCTTT. Translation: CASSIVLTGVNTEAFF. The full variable domain, with the rest looked up from reference TRBV19 and TRBJ1-1, is DGGITQSPKYLFRKEGQNVTLSCEQNLNHDAMYWYRQDPGQGLRLIYYSQIVNDFQKGDIAEGYSVSREKKESFPLTVTSAQKNPTAFYLCASSIVLTGVNTEAFFGQGTRLTVV.

V is TRBV6-5 and J is TRBJ2-2; D uncertain. This CDR3 contains 13 residues. Germline V gene sequence: CDR1 MNHEY, CDR2 SVGAGI. V lost 9 bases and J lost 5, with 13 bases in between. The CDR3 nucleotides are TGTGCCAGTTTGGCGACTGGGACCGGGGAGCTGTTTTTT. Its protein product is CASLATGTGELFF.

The rearrangement uses TRBV11-3 and TRBJ2-3, with 8 bases lining up with TRBD2. CDR1 SGHNT and CDR2 YENEEA come from the germline V gene. CDR3 size: 16 residues. V shed 4 bases and J 0 bases; nucleotides not matched to a gene: 6. CDR3 sequence reads: CASSSSPSGSTDTQYF. CDR3 in DNA: TGTGCCAGCAGCTCTAGTCCTAGCGGGAGCACAGATACGCAGTATTTT.

The chain is built from TRBV25-1 and TRBJ1-2; 11 nucleotides match TRBD1. This CDR3 is built from 15 residues. The germline CDR1 and CDR2 sequences are MGHDK and SYGVNS. Trimming at V came to 8 bases and at J to 4 bases, leaving 9 bases not matched to a gene. This CDR3 is CASGLSGTGGYGYTF. The CDR3 DNA is TGTGCCAGCGGCCTATCCGGGACAGGGGGCTATGGCTACACCTTC.

The rearrangement joins TRBV2 to TRBJ2-5; 9 bases fit TRBD1. Matching the DNA end better, TRBJ2-7 makes the J call doubtful. This CDR3 contains 14 residues. From germline, CDR1 is SNHLY and CDR2 FYNNEI. As DNA, the CDR3 is TGTGCCAGCAGCGCAGGGACAGGGAGCTACGAGCAGTACTTC. It yields the protein CASSAGTGSYEQYF.

CDR3 bases: TGTGCCAGCAGCTTGGGTAGGGGGCGGGTGGCTTTCTTT. Its translation: CASSLGRGRVAFF. The chain combines TRBV13 with TRBJ1-1, with 7 bases fitting TRBD1. The CDR3 covers 13 residues. CDR1 is PRHDT and CDR2 is FYEKMQ in the germline V gene (reference sequence). Losses at the gene ends were 3 bases for V and 11 bases for J; bases not matched to a gene: 9.

V usage is TRBV21-1 and J usage is TRBJ2-7; TRBD2 is taken as the D call from the table, unchecked against the DNA. TRBV21-1 is labeled a pseudogene. The CDR3 is 18 residues long. The CDR3 here is CASSKSVRGVPSWREQYF. CDR3 nucleotide sequence: TGTGCCAGCAGCAAATCCGTGCGGGGTGTTCCGTCGTGGCGCGAGCAGTACTTC.

The count of this clone is one. The chain combines TRBV19 with TRBJ2-3, with a weak D call TRBD1 (6 bases). V lost 0 bases and J 0 bases, leaving 19 bases between the germline ends. CDR1 and CDR2 (germline): LNHDA, SQIVND (reference sequence). The CDR3 spans 19 residues. The CDR3, as DNA: TGTGCCAGTAGTATAGATCTCCCAACAGGGCACCTTAGCACAGATACGCAGTATTTT. This codes for CASSIDLPTGHLSTDTQYF.

The chain uses TRBV7-2 and TRBJ1-5; D call uncertain. Looked up from germline, CDR1 is SGHTA and CDR2 is FQGNSA. V lost 1 base, J lost 2 bases, and 9 bases lay in between. The CDR3 loop spans 15 amino acids. The CDR3 loop reads CASSLVVRGNQPQHF. CDR3 bases: TGTGCCAGCAGCTTAGTCGTGAGGGGCAATCAGCCCCAGCATTTT. The whole variable domain, filled in from reference TRBV7-2 and TRBJ1-5, reads GAGVSQSPSNKVTEKGKDVELRCDPISGHTALYWYRQSLGQGLEFLIYFQGNSAPDKSGLPSDRFSAERTGGSVSTLTIQRTQQEDSAVYLCASSLVVRGNQPQHFGDGTRLSIL.

This clone showed up just a few times. V is TRBV5-1 and J is TRBJ2-7; 8 bases are a match to TRBD1. Losses at the gene ends were 6 bases for V and 0 bases for J; bases not matched to a gene: 8. The CDR3 covers 15 residues. Germline values: CDR1 SGHRS, CDR2 YFSETQ. CDR3 amino acids: CASTGGGTSSYEQYF. The CDR3 coding sequence is TGCGCCAGCACAGGGGGCGGTACTAGCTCCTACGAGCAGTACTTC.

The gene calls are TRBV9 and TRBJ2-7, with D perhaps TRBD2 (6 bases). There are 18 residues in the CDR3. Germline V gives CDR1 SGDLS, CDR2 YYNGEE. Trimming took off 5 bases at V and 0 bases at J, with 24 bases between the two ends. For the CDR3, the DNA is TGTGCCAGCAGTAAGTCGGGGATGGGACTTGCAAGCTCCTACGAGCAGTACTTC. Protein product: CASSKSGMGLASSYEQYF.

The J gene is TRBJ2-7, the V gene TRBV25-1; the D gene is possibly TRBD1 (6 bases). The ends were cut back, 6 bases at V and 4 bases at J, with 10 bases in the middle. Germline V gene data show CDR1 as MGHDK and CDR2 as SYGVNS. The CDR3 loop spans 12 amino acids. The CDR3 coding sequence is TGTGCCAGCAGCGCCCAGGGGTACGAGCAGTACTTC. It is translated as CASSAQGYEQYF.

The chain links TRBV10-1 to TRBJ2-5; a possible D gene is TRBD1 (6 bases). Trimming left V 4 bases short and J 2 bases short, with 20 bases between. In germline, CDR1 is WNHNN, CDR2 SYGVQD (reference sequence). The CDR3 totals 17 residues. CDR3 residues: CASSVLYRDRGQETQYF. The CDR3 DNA reads TGCGCCAGCAGTGTCTTATACAGGGATCGGGGACAAGAGACCCAGTACTTC.

As concerns this clone: Other DNA sequences in this specimen translate into the identical CDR3. The J gene is TRBJ2-7, the V gene TRBV6-4, with 10 bases aligning to TRBD1. Germline V gives CDR1 MRHNA, CDR2 SNTAGT. The CDR3 totals 16 residues. Unmatched junction bases numbered 15, after V lost 6 bases and J lost 7 bases. CDR3 loop: CASSDARDRGLREQYF. The CDR3 region has the DNA TGTGCCAGCAGCGATGCCCGGGACAGGGGATTAAGGGAGCAGTACTTC.

The chain is built from TRBV27 and TRBJ1-6; D gene uncertain. Germline loops: CDR1 MNHEY, CDR2 SMNVEV (reference sequence). V shed 6 bases and J shed 7 bases, with 10 bases lying between them. This CDR3 comprises 13 residues. For the CDR3, the DNA is TGTGCCAGCAGCCCCTCGAGGAATTCACCCCTCCACTTT. This translates into CASSPSRNSPLHF.

CDR3 region: CASSLAIGNRDGGSEQYF. In DNA, the CDR3 is TGTGCCAGCAGCTTGGCAATTGGTAACAGGGATGGCGGATCGGAGCAGTACTTC. The rearrangement uses TRBV5-4 and TRBJ2-7; tentatively, D is TRBD1 (6 bases). This CDR3 has 18 amino acids. The V end lost 0 bases, the J end lost 7 bases, and 26 bases lay between the germline ends. CDR1 is SGHNT and CDR2 is YYREEE in the germline V gene (reference sequence).

This chain uses TRBV27 with TRBJ2-7, with 12 bases lining up with TRBD2. The V gene end was trimmed by 5 bases and the J gene end by 1 base; junction bases not matched to a gene: 6. This CDR3 is 16 amino acids long. Germline V gene sequence: CDR1 MNHEY, CDR2 SMNVEV (reference sequence). The CDR3 here is CASSPPTSGRSYEQYF. CDR3 nucleotide sequence: TGTGCCAGCAGTCCGCCGACTAGCGGGAGATCCTACGAGCAGTACTTC.